This TCR beta chain comes out of a study of blood T cell repertoires in COVID-19. Looking at the study overall: T cells, B-cell-depleted T cells, or PBMCs supplied cDNA or gDNA.

CDR3 length equals 14 residues. Germline-derived CDR1 and CDR2 are SGHRS and YFSETQ. V shed 0 bases and J shed 2 bases, with 8 bases lying between them. Sequencing was performed with immunoSEQ multiplex PCR; in TCRdb, only in-frame clones are kept and a portion is missing. The sample has about 330,000 clones; more than 70% are singletons. The sequence was obtained from a young woman who had recovered from COVID-19. This chain links TRBV5-1 with TRBJ1-1; no firm D call. Specimen: PBMCs or T cells enriched from blood (not recorded which). In nucleotides, the CDR3 is TGCGCCAGCAGCTTGGCAGGCGATAACACTGAAGCTTTCTTT. Amino acid sequence: CASSLAGDNTEAFF.